This T cell receptor (beta chain) was profiled in a study of blood T cell repertoires in COVID-19. V lost 10 bases and J 5 bases, leaving 17 bases between the germline ends. There are 13 residues in the CDR3. Germline lookup yields CDR1 LNHDA and CDR2 SQIVND (reference sequence). The table came from immunoSEQ multiplex PCR; TCRdb's copy has only in-frame clones and leaves some out. The data show 140,000 to 150,000 clones, roughly 90% seen once. The material sequenced was PBMCs or T cells enriched from blood (not recorded which). J is TRBJ2-5 and V is TRBV19; a possible D gene is TRBD2 (7 bases). This TCR was recovered from a woman aged 30 to 39 with acute COVID-19. The DNA for the CDR3 is TGTGCCACTTCTTTCGGGGGGCGGGAGACCCAGTACTTC. It translates to CATSFGGRETQYF.